A selection of T cell receptor beta chains follows, all from one sample in a study of cytomegalovirus exposure and HLA in healthy donors. Data came from immunoSEQ multiplex PCR; TCRdb stores just in-frame clones and leaves some out. The sample carries 90,000 to 100,000 clones, approximately 79% recorded once. Specimen: PBMCs. The receptors here all came from an older woman in good health and CMV-seropositive. Each CDR3 is given with its conserved first and last residue. The order of the fields is J gene, V gene, D gene, clone size, CDR3 DNA, CDR3 protein. The D gene is left open where the match is weak. The size entry is marked missing in some rows and otherwise reads once, few, many or a size class.

>TRBJ1-1|TRBV27|TRBD1|.
TGTGCCAGCAGGGCCGGGACAGGGAACACTGAAGCTTTCTTT
CASRAGTGNTEAFF
>TRBJ2-2|TRBV5-5|TRBD1|few
TGTGCCAGCAGCCTGATAGGGGGCTCCGGGGAGCTGTTTTTT
CASSLIGGSGELFF
>TRBJ2-7|TRBV6-6|.|.
TGTGCCAGCAGAATCCGCGGCCGAGCCTACGAGCAGTACTTC
CASRIRGRAYEQYF
>TRBJ2-7|TRBV4-1|.|.
TGCGCCAGCAGCCCGGGGATTTTACGTCAGACCTACGAGCAGTACTTC
CASSPGILRQTYEQYF
>TRBJ2-1|TRBV14|.|.
TGTGCCAGCAGCCAAGCCGCTAGGTCCTCTTACAATGAGCAGTTCTTC
CASSQAARSSYNEQFF
>TRBJ2-7|TRBV20-1|.|.
TGCAGTGCGAAAGACAGCTACGAGCAGTACTTC
CSAKDSYEQYF
>TRBJ2-2|TRBV7-9|TRBD2|few
TGTGCCAGCAGCTCCCAGACTAGCGGGGCTTCTTGGGAGCTGTTTTTT
CASSSQTSGASWELFF
>TRBJ2-1|TRBV30|TRBD2|.
TGTGCCTGGACTAGCGGGTTATCTAATGAGCAGTTCTTC
CAWTSGLSNEQFF
>TRBJ1-3|TRBV6-5|.|.
TGTGCCAGCAGTTCCCGTCCCCCTCCTGGAAACACCATATATTTT
CASSSRPPPGNTIYF
>TRBJ2-2|TRBV19|TRBD2|.
TGTGCCAGCCGGGGGGACTCTGTGAGCACCGGGGAGCTGTTTTTT
CASRGDSVSTGELFF
>TRBJ2-7|TRBV28|TRBD2|.
TGTGCCAGCGGGGGCGGGAGGTACGAGCAGTACTTC
CASGGGRYEQYF
>TRBJ2-1|TRBV28|.|.
TGTGCCAGCAGTTCCGCCGGGGGCGGGAGTAGCTACAATGAGCAGTTCTTC
CASSSAGGGSSYNEQFF
>TRBJ2-7|TRBV6-5|TRBD2|.
TGTGCCAGCAGTTACGAAGGGGCGGGAGGTTCGTACGAGCAGTACTTC
CASSYEGAGGSYEQYF
>TRBJ2-2|TRBV6-1|.|.
TGTGCCAGCAAACAGGCGAACACCGGGGAGCTGTTTTTT
CASKQANTGELFF
>TRBJ2-5|TRBV5-4|.|.
TGTGCCAGCAGCTTGTCCCCCGGGAGTCCCCAAGAGACCCAGTACTTC
CASSLSPGSPQETQYF
>TRBJ2-7|TRBV5-1|.|.
TGCGCCAGCAGCTTCCTGTCCCAGCGGGTATCCTCCTACGAGCAGTACTTC
CASSFLSQRVSSYEQYF
>TRBJ1-1|TRBV27|TRBD1|.
TGTGCCAGCAGAAAGACAGGGGGAAGCACTGAAGCTTTCTTT
CASRKTGGSTEAFF
>TRBJ2-2|TRBV4-1|.|.
TGCGCCAGCAGCCAAGGGCAGGGCAACACCGGGGAGCTGTTTTTT
CASSQGQGNTGELFF
>TRBJ2-7|TRBV5-1|TRBD2|.
TGCGCCAGCAGGCCTAGCGGGAACGACGAGCAGTACTTC
CASRPSGNDEQYF
>TRBJ2-1|TRBV15|TRBD2|.
TGTGCCACCAGGGCTAGCGGGAGCTCCTACAATGAGCAGTTCTTC
CATRASGSSYNEQFF
>TRBJ1-1|TRBV28|TRBD1|.
TGTGCCAGTACAGGGGGCTACACTGAAGCTTTCTTT
CASTGGYTEAFF
>TRBJ2-1|TRBV5-4|TRBD2|.
TGTGCCAGCACAATAGCGGGACTCAACAATGAGCAGTTCTTC
CASTIAGLNNEQFF
>TRBJ2-1|TRBV11-1|TRBD2|.
TGTGCCAGCAGTCGTGGACTAGTAGATGAGCAGTTCTTC
CASSRGLVDEQFF
>TRBJ1-2|TRBV4-1|.|.
TGCGCCAGCAGCCGGGACATTAACTATGGCTACACCTTC
CASSRDINYGYTF
>TRBJ2-7|TRBV27|.|.
TGTGCCAGCAGTCCCTACAGAGGGTCCTACTACGAGCAGTACTTC
CASSPYRGSYYEQYF
>TRBJ1-1|TRBV13|.|.
TGTGCCAGCAGTAAGGGACACTTGAACACTGAAGCTTTCTTT
CASSKGHLNTEAFF
>TRBJ2-7|TRBV2|.|.
TGTGCCAGCGTCTCCCCGGGGACTCCCTACGAGCAGTACTTC
CASVSPGTPYEQYF
>TRBJ2-5|TRBV29-1|.|once
TGCAGCGCTGGCAGGGGGCGGGGGGAGACCCAGTACTTC
CSAGRGRGETQYF
>TRBJ1-1|TRBV18|.|.
TGTGCCAGCTCACCAGGGAGGGGGAGGACTGAAGCTTTCTTT
CASSPGRGRTEAFF
>TRBJ1-6|TRBV5-6|.|.
TGTGCCAGCAGCTTTTTAACAGTTAATTCACCCCTCCACTTT
CASSFLTVNSPLHF
>TRBJ2-7|TRBV30|TRBD2|.
TGTGCCTGGACTAGCGGGAGGTACGAGCAGTACTTC
CAWTSGRYEQYF
>TRBJ1-2|TRBV4-2|TRBD1|.
TGTGCCAGCAGCCCAGGACAGGGAATGGAAGGCTACACCTTC
CASSPGQGMEGYTF
>TRBJ1-1|TRBV5-5|.|.
TGTGCCAGCAACCGAATCCAGGGTGTCGGCACTGAAGCTTTCTTT
CASNRIQGVGTEAFF
>TRBJ1-4|TRBV5-1|TRBD1|.
TGCGCCAGCAGCCTAACAGGGGAACGGGCGGAAAAACTGTTTTTT
CASSLTGERAEKLFF
>TRBJ2-7|TRBV5-1|TRBD1|.
TGCGCCAGCAGCTTCCAGGGGGCCGAGCAGTACTTC
CASSFQGAEQYF
>TRBJ2-7|TRBV11-2|.|once
TGTGCCAGCAGCTCATTGGACAGTCTCTCCTACGAGCAGTACTTC
CASSSLDSLSYEQYF
>TRBJ2-7|TRBV27|.|once
TGTGCCAGCAGTTCCCTGTGGCGGGACGACTACGAGCAGTACTTC
CASSSLWRDDYEQYF
>TRBJ1-2|TRBV19|.|.
TGTGCCAGTACCGCTCGGGGTGGGCGGTCCTATGGCTACACCTTC
CASTARGGRSYGYTF
>TRBJ2-3|TRBV4-1|TRBD1|once
TGCGCCAGCAGCCAAAAGGGGGCGGGCCCAGATACGCAGTATTTT
CASSQKGAGPDTQYF
>TRBJ2-1|TRBV5-6|.|.
TGTGCCGGCAGCATGACTAGTGCCAATGAGCAGTTCTTC
CAGSMTSANEQFF
>TRBJ2-3|TRBV7-9|.|.
TGTGCCAGCAGCTTAGCCCGGGGGAGCACAGATACGCAGTATTTT
CASSLARGSTDTQYF
>TRBJ2-7|TRBV7-3|.|.
TGTGCCAGCAGCCCCGACAGCTTAAGGCCCGAGCAGTACTTC
CASSPDSLRPEQYF
>TRBJ2-5|TRBV15|.|.
TGTGCCACCAGCAGAGAGGGGCAGATGTACCAAGAGACCCAGTACTTC
CATSREGQMYQETQYF
>TRBJ1-1|TRBV6-1|.|.
TGTGCCGGGCGGGCCGACACAATGAACACTGAAGCTTTCTTT
CAGRADTMNTEAFF
>TRBJ2-5|TRBV9|TRBD2|.
TGTGCCAGCACCCTCGGAACGGGAGGAGAGACCCAGTACTTC
CASTLGTGGETQYF
>TRBJ1-6|TRBV4-2|TRBD1|.
TGTGCCAGCAGCCAAGGGGGACAGGGCGGCTGGTCACCCCTCCACTTT
CASSQGGQGGWSPLHF
>TRBJ1-3|TRBV6-1|.|few
TGTGCCAGCAGTGCTCGACAGACCCCTGGAAACACCATATATTTT
CASSARQTPGNTIYF
>TRBJ1-2|TRBV2|.|.
TGTGCCAGCAGTGGACAAAACTATGGCTACACCTTC
CASSGQNYGYTF
>TRBJ1-2|TRBV18|TRBD1|.
TGTGCCAGCTCACCCCCTACGGGACAGGGGCACTATGGCTACACCTTC
CASSPPTGQGHYGYTF
>TRBJ2-1|TRBV10-1|.|once
TGCGCCAGCAGTGAGTCGTCCCTAAACTACAATGAGCAGTTCTTC
CASSESSLNYNEQFF
>TRBJ2-7|TRBV2|.|.
TGTGCCAGCAGTGGGGACTTGTACTACGAGCAGTACTTC
CASSGDLYYEQYF
>TRBJ1-1|TRBV11-2|.|.
TGTGCCAGCAGCTTAGGGACTCTCACTGAAGCTTTCTTT
CASSLGTLTEAFF
>TRBJ1-5|TRBV4-1|.|.
TGCGCCAGCAGCCAAGATCAGGGCAGGGTGTCTAATCAGCCCCAGCATTTT
CASSQDQGRVSNQPQHF